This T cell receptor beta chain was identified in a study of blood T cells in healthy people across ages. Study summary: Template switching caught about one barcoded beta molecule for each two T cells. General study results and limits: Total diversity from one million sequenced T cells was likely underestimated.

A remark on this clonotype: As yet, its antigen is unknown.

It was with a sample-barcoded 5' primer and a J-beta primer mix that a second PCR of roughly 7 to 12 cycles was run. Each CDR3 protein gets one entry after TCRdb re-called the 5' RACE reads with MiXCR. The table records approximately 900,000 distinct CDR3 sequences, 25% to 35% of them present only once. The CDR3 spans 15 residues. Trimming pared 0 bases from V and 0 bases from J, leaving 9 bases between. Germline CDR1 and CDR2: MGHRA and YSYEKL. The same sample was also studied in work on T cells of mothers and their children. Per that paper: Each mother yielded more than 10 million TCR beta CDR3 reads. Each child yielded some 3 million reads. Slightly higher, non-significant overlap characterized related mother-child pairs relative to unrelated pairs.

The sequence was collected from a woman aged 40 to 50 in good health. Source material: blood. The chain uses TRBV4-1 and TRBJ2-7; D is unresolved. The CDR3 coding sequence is TGCGCCAGCAGCCAAGATGCCCCGGACTCCTACGAGCAGTACTTC. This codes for CASSQDAPDSYEQYF.